This TCR beta chain derives from a study of response to subunit inactivated influenza vaccine. This clonotype has a count of ten or more. MiXCR, run by TCRdb on the RT-PCR reads, gives a single entry per CDR3 protein. This sample yields over 400,000 distinct CDR3 sequences, of which approximately 11% are seen a single time; approximately 12% belongs to the top ten. V was trimmed by 0 bases and J by 6 bases, leaving 16 bases between them. The CDR3 consists of 15 residues. Per germline, CDR1 SQVTM and CDR2 ANQGSEA. The genes are TRBV29-1 and TRBJ2-3; TRBD2 might be the D (5 bases). The receptor was derived from a middle-aged man who received an inactivated influenza vaccine. The sample was PBMCs from blood, taken 45 days after vaccination. The CDR3 here is CSVEDPRTVLDTQYF. The CDR3 DNA is TGCAGCGTTGAAGACCCCCGGACTGTTCTCGATACGCAGTATTTT.